These 17 T cell receptor beta chains share one sample of origin, sequenced in a study of early T cells in non-severe SARS-CoV-2 infection. MiXCR, run by TCRdb on the 5' RACE reads, gives a single entry per CDR3 protein. The sample consists of 75,000 to 100,000 distinct CDR3 sequences, approximately 16% of them appearing once. The sample consisted of whole blood. These receptors came from an adult who was a healthcare worker with PCR-confirmed SARS-CoV-2 infection or an uninfected control (not recorded which).

This chain joins TRBV5-5 and TRBJ2-3, with TRBD1 matching 10 bases. The trim removed 4 bases at V and 2 bases at J, leaving 4 bases unmatched. The CDR3 is made up of 15 amino acids. Germline CDR1 is SGHKS and CDR2 is YYEKEE (reference sequence). The CDR3 spells CASSLGQGNTDTQYF. Here the CDR3 DNA reads TGTGCCAGCAGCCTGGGACAGGGGAACACAGATACGCAGTATTTT.

This clonotype turned up a few times. J is TRBJ1-2 and V is TRBV7-2; 8 bases line up with TRBD1. Trimming cost V 1 base and J 7 bases; bases outside gene matches: 5. This CDR3 has 14 residues. In germline, CDR1 is SGHTA, CDR2 FQGNSA. This chain's CDR3 is CASSLEDREGGYTF. The CDR3 DNA is TGTGCCAGCAGCTTAGAGGACAGGGAAGGTGGCTACACCTTC. Based on the CDR3 plus reference TRBV7-2 and TRBJ1-2, the full variable domain is GAGVSQSPSNKVTEKGKDVELRCDPISGHTALYWYRQSLGQGLEFLIYFQGNSAPDKSGLPSDRFSAERTGGSVSTLTIQRTQQEDSAVYLCASSLEDREGGYTFGSGTRLTVV.

This chain uses TRBV6-2 or TRBV6-3 with TRBJ2-7; D tentatively fits TRBD1 or TRBD2 (5 bases each). The CDR3 consists of 17 residues. Germline CDR1 is MNHEY and CDR2 is SVGEGT. V was pared by 0 bases and J by 1 base, with 16 bases between. CDR3 coding DNA: TGTGCCAGCAGTTACTCAGTTTGGGGACGCAAATCCTACGAGCAGTACTTC. Amino acids: CASSYSVWGRKSYEQYF.

In its sample, this clonotype was seen a few times. The gene calls are TRBV18 and TRBJ2-7; 10 bases map to TRBD2. The CDR3 consists of 17 residues. The V and J ends lost 1 base and 2 bases, in that order; junction bases with no gene match: 8. Germline CDR1 reads KGHSH; CDR2 reads LQKENI. CDR3 nucleotide sequence: TGTGCCAGCTCACCACGCATCGCTAGCGGGAGCACCTACGAGCAGTACTTC. Translating gives CASSPRIASGSTYEQYF.

This clonotype has just a few counts. The V gene is TRBV7-9, the J gene TRBJ2-7; D perhaps matches TRBD2 (6 bases). Trimming removed 1 base at V and 3 bases at J, with 10 bases between. Germline CDR1 reads SEHNR; CDR2 reads FQNEAQ (reference sequence). The CDR3 sequence is 14 residues long. CDR3: CASSLGSDYYEQYF. In DNA, the CDR3 is TGTGCCAGCAGCTTAGGGTCGGACTACTACGAGCAGTACTTC.

The table lists this clonotype with many counts. The chain is built from TRBV13 and TRBJ1-5; D remains unclear. With 2 bases removed from V and 4 bases from J, the gap between germline ends came to 9 bases. The CDR3 has 14 residues. Germline loops: CDR1 PRHDT, CDR2 FYEKMQ (reference sequence). CDR3 amino acids: CASSLRGGNQPQHF. The CDR3 DNA follows: TGTGCCAGCAGCTTACGAGGCGGTAATCAGCCCCAGCATTTT.

Many counts were recorded for this clonotype. This chain joins TRBV19 and TRBJ1-5; D is ambiguous. The germline V gene has CDR1 LNHDA and CDR2 SQIVND (reference sequence). Trimming shortened V by 5 bases and J by 6 bases, and 11 bases separated the two germline ends. This CDR3 region has 13 residues. In nucleotides, the CDR3 is TGTGCCAGTAGTGCCACCGCGGGTCAGCCCCAGCATTTT. It is translated as CASSATAGQPQHF.

This clonotype was picked up many times. The chain uses TRBV6-4 and TRBJ2-1; possible D gene TRBD2, 5 bases. Germline CDR1 MRHNA, CDR2 SNTAGT. The germline V and J ends were trimmed by 0 bases and 10 bases, with 10 bases remaining between them. This CDR3 contains 13 residues. In nucleotides, the CDR3 is TGTGCCAGCAGTGACTCCCGGCCGGGGGAGCAGTTCTTC. Translating gives CASSDSRPGEQFF.

This clonotype was observed a few times. This rearrangement joins TRBV7-2 to TRBJ2-7; 7 nucleotides match TRBD1. The junction had 9 bases not matched to a gene; V was cut back by 5 bases and J by 2 bases. The CDR3 is 15 residues long. CDR1 is SGHTA and CDR2 is FQGNSA in the germline V gene. The CDR3 DNA is TGTGCCAGCAGCAGGGGACACAGGGGACCCTACGAGCAGTACTTC. Translated: CASSRGHRGPYEQYF. Looking up the rest from reference TRBV7-2 and TRBJ2-7 gives the full variable domain: GAGVSQSPSNKVTEKGKDVELRCDPISGHTALYWYRQSLGQGLEFLIYFQGNSAPDKSGLPSDRFSAERTGGSVSTLTIQRTQQEDSAVYLCASSRGHRGPYEQYFGPGTRLTVT.

The sample holds a few counts of this clonotype. The chain combines TRBV7-6 with TRBJ2-7; tentatively, D is TRBD1 (6 bases). The V and J ends lost 0 bases and 4 bases respectively, with 13 bases between them. Germline V lookup: CDR1 SGHVS, CDR2 FNYEAQ. This CDR3 contains 15 residues. CDR3 region: CASSLATGHQYEQYF. CDR3 DNA sequence: TGTGCCAGCAGCTTAGCCACGGGACACCAATACGAGCAGTACTTC. The variable domain in full, completed from reference TRBV7-6 and TRBJ2-7, reads GAGVSQSPRYKVTKRGQDVALRCDPISGHVSLYWYRQALGQGPEFLTYFNYEAQQDKSGLPNDRFSAERPEGSISTLTIQRTEQRDSAMYRCASSLATGHQYEQYFGPGTRLTVT.

The table lists this clonotype with many counts. V gene TRBV11-2 combines with J gene TRBJ1-3, with D unresolved. V lost 5 bases and J lost 4, with 18 bases in between. The CDR3 is 16 residues long. Germline V gives CDR1 SGHAT, CDR2 FQNNGV. Written as DNA, the CDR3 is TGTGCCAGCAGCGTAATGATACAGAGTGGCGGAAACACCATATATTTT. The encoded protein is CASSVMIQSGGNTIYF. Full variable domain (rest looked up from reference TRBV11-2 and TRBJ1-3): EAGVAQSPRYKIIEKRQSVAFWCNPISGHATLYWYQQILGQGPKLLIQFQNNGVVDDSQLPKDRFSAERLKGVDSTLKIQPAKLEDSAVYLCASSVMIQSGGNTIYFGEGSWLTVV.

This clonotype has just a few counts. This chain joins TRBV3-1 and TRBJ2-1; a possible D gene is TRBD2 (5 bases). The V gene lost 6 bases and the J gene lost 6 bases, with 12 bases spanning the gap. This CDR3 is 13 amino acids long. CDR1 and CDR2 from the germline V gene are LGHDT and YNNKEL (reference sequence). CDR3 bases: TGTGCCAGCAGTCACGGACTGGGCAATGAGCAGTTCTTC. Amino acid sequence: CASSHGLGNEQFF.

The V call is TRBV7-2, the J call TRBJ1-1, with D maybe TRBD1 (6 bases). Deletions cut 3 bases from V and 5 bases from J, with 16 bases between. The CDR3 has 15 amino acids. The germline V gene encodes CDR1 SGHTA and CDR2 FQGNSA. Written as DNA, the CDR3 is TGTGCCAGCAGCTTCTCCGCAGGGGCGGGGACTGAAGCTTTCTTT. Its translation: CASSFSAGAGTEAFF. Full variable domain (rest looked up from reference TRBV7-2 and TRBJ1-1): GAGVSQSPSNKVTEKGKDVELRCDPISGHTALYWYRQSLGQGLEFLIYFQGNSAPDKSGLPSDRFSAERTGGSVSTLTIQRTQQEDSAVYLCASSFSAGAGTEAFFGQGTRLTVV.

This clonotype was recorded many times. V and J are TRBV6-2 or TRBV6-3 and TRBJ2-7; D remains unclear. The CDR3 is 16 amino acids. The V gene's germline CDR1 is MNHEY and CDR2 SVGEGT. Trimming cost V 0 bases and J 3 bases, with 15 bases left between them. CDR3 bases: TGTGCCAGCAGTTACTCAATCCCCGGGTTACTCTACGAGCAGTACTTC. Its translation is CASSYSIPGLLYEQYF.

The chain couples TRBV24-1 to TRBJ2-3; 11 bases match TRBD1. The CDR3 extends over 16 amino acids. Germline CDR1 is KGHDR and CDR2 is SFDVKD. J lost 2 bases, V lost 3 bases, and 3 bases had no gene match. This chain's CDR3 is CATSDGTGGATDTQYF. In nucleotides, the CDR3 is TGTGCCACCAGTGATGGGACAGGGGGAGCCACAGATACGCAGTATTTT.

This clonotype was detected only a few times. This rearrangement joins TRBV20-1 to TRBJ1-1, with TRBD1 as a possible D gene (6 bases). CDR3 length: 13 amino acids. V was cut by 3 bases and J by 6 bases, with 14 bases left in between. Per germline, CDR1 DFQATT and CDR2 SNEGSKA (reference sequence). This chain's CDR3 is CSASTGGRSEAFF. The CDR3 nucleotides are TGCAGTGCTAGTACCGGGGGCAGGTCTGAAGCTTTCTTT.

This rearrangement joins TRBV29-1 to TRBJ2-3; a possible D gene is TRBD1 (5 bases). This CDR3 spans 13 amino acids. CDR1 is SQVTM and CDR2 is ANQGSEA in the germline V gene. Deletions cut 7 bases from V and 2 bases from J, with 13 bases between. The CDR3 protein is CSAGQITTDTQYF. The CDR3 coding sequence is TGCAGCGCCGGACAAATCACCACAGATACGCAGTATTTT.